The 28 T cell receptor beta chains presented below share a single source sample, sequenced in a study of blood T cell repertoires in COVID-19. Profiling relied on immunoSEQ multiplex PCR, and the TCRdb table lists in-frame clones only, not all of them. The sample has roughly 180,000 clones, approximately 86% seen once. The sequenced material came from peripheral blood. The receptors come from a man aged 55 to 70 who had recovered from COVID-19.

J is TRBJ1-2 and V is TRBV7-8; 7 bases map to TRBD1. The CDR3 sequence is 13 residues long. Germline V gene data show CDR1 as SGHVS and CDR2 as FQNEAQ. V gave up 5 bases and J gave up 4 bases; unmatched junction bases: 4. The CDR3 nucleotides are TGTGCCAGCAGCGTTACAGGGGTCTATGGCTACACCTTC. Its translation: CASSVTGVYGYTF.

V and J are TRBV10-3 and TRBJ1-5, with a possible D match to TRBD1 (6 bases). This CDR3 spans 13 amino acids. From germline, CDR1 is ENHRY and CDR2 SYGVKD. The germline V and J ends were trimmed by 5 bases and 5 bases, with 10 bases remaining between them. Here the CDR3 reads CAISREGDQPQHF. CDR3 sequence (DNA): TGTGCCATCAGTCGGGAGGGGGATCAGCCCCAGCATTTT.

The V gene is TRBV13, the J gene TRBJ2-2; perhaps TRBD1 as D (5 bases). V lost 4 bases to trimming and J lost 0 bases, with 15 bases between them. The CDR3 extends over 17 amino acids. Germline V gene sequence: CDR1 PRHDT, CDR2 FYEKMQ (reference sequence). CDR3 amino acids: CASSSPLGQSNTGELFF. CDR3 nucleotides: TGTGCCAGCAGCTCGCCTTTGGGGCAGTCGAACACCGGGGAGCTGTTTTTT.

This sequence joins TRBV3-1 (or the pseudogene TRBV3-2) and TRBJ2-1; 11 bases are shared with TRBD2. Losses at the gene ends were 3 bases for V and 6 bases for J; bases not matched to a gene: 7. The CDR3 is 16 amino acids. Germline CDR1 reads LGHDT; CDR2 reads YNNKEL (reference sequence). CDR3 loop: CASSHSGGAAGNEQFF. The CDR3, as DNA: TGTGCCAGCAGCCATAGCGGGGGGGCCGCGGGCAATGAGCAGTTCTTC.

The chain recombines TRBV7-2 with TRBJ2-7; maybe TRBD1 (7 bases). The CDR3 runs to 14 residues. The V end was cut by 3 bases, the J end by 6 bases, with 15 bases between. Germline loops: CDR1 SGHTA, CDR2 FQGNSA. As DNA, the CDR3 is TGTGCCAGCAGCTTTATGAACAGGGGAGGCGAGCAGTACTTC. Protein: CASSFMNRGGEQYF.

The V gene is TRBV5-1, the J gene TRBJ2-7, with TRBD2 identical over 8 bases. This CDR3 spans 16 amino acids. Trimming removed 0 bases from V and 3 bases from J; junction bases left unmatched: 8. Germline V gene lookup returns CDR1 SGHRS and CDR2 YFSETQ. In DNA form, the CDR3 reads TGCGCCAGCAGCTTGGAGGGCGGGGGGCAGGACTACGAGCAGTACTTC. It codes for CASSLEGGGQDYEQYF. Combining the CDR3 with reference TRBV5-1 and TRBJ2-7 gives the whole variable domain KAGVTQTPRYLIKTRGQQVTLSCSPISGHRSVSWYQQTPGQGLQFLFEYFSETQRNKGNFPGRFSGRQFSNSRSEMNVSTLELGDSALYLCASSLEGGGQDYEQYFGPGTRLTVT.

The rearrangement links TRBV19 to TRBJ1-5, with 8 bases aligning to TRBD1. The J segment lost 4 bases and the V segment lost 3 bases, leaving 11 bases of the junction unmatched. Germline V CDR1 and CDR2: LNHDA, SQIVND (reference sequence). The CDR3 spans 17 residues. In DNA, the CDR3 is TGTGCCAGTAGTATGGGATCCGGGACAGGTCTGAATCAGCCCCAGCATTTT. Its protein is CASSMGSGTGLNQPQHF.

The chain is built from TRBV7-9 and TRBJ1-6; D remains ambiguous. There are 17 residues in the CDR3. From germline, CDR1 is SEHNR and CDR2 FQNEAQ (reference sequence). With 4 bases removed from V and 7 bases from J, the gap between germline ends came to 20 bases. CDR3: CASSSPPGGIGNSPLHF. The CDR3 DNA follows: TGTGCCAGCAGCTCCCCCCCCGGAGGGATCGGCAATTCACCCCTCCACTTT. Looking up the rest from reference TRBV7-9 and TRBJ1-6 gives the full variable domain: DTGVSQNPRHKITKRGQNVTFRCDPISEHNRLYWYRQTLGQGPEFLTYFQNEAQLEKSRLLSDRFSAERPKGSFSTLEIQRTEQGDSAMYLCASSSPPGGIGNSPLHFGNGTRLTVT.

The V call is TRBV19, the J call TRBJ1-3; D unclear. CDR1 is LNHDA, CDR2 SQIVND, per germline (reference sequence). Trimming removed 3 bases at V and 0 bases at J, with 9 bases between. The CDR3 spans 15 residues. This CDR3 is CASSIGRSSGNTIYF. Written as DNA, the CDR3 is TGTGCCAGTAGTATTGGGAGGAGCTCTGGAAACACCATATATTTT.

V usage is TRBV5-1 and J usage is TRBJ1-5, with D possibly TRBD1 on 5 matching bases. This CDR3 region has 15 residues. Trimming left V 4 bases short and J 0 bases short, with 11 bases between. Germline assignment: CDR1 SGHRS and CDR2 YFSETQ. The CDR3 reads CASSPTGYSNQPQHF. The CDR3 bases are TGCGCCAGCAGCCCAACAGGTTATAGCAATCAGCCCCAGCATTTT.

The rearrangement uses TRBV6-6 and TRBJ1-6, with 8 positions matching TRBD1. Trimming at V came to 5 bases and at J to 4 bases, leaving 4 bases not matched to a gene. The CDR3 length is 15 residues. Germline V gives CDR1 MNHNY, CDR2 SVGAGI (reference sequence). The CDR3 DNA reads TGTGCCAGCAGTCCAGGGGGCCTTTATAATTCACCCCTCCACTTT. This gives the protein CASSPGGLYNSPLHF.

The rearrangement joins TRBV7-9 to TRBJ2-1; D perhaps matches TRBD2 (7 bases). Trimming shortened V by 5 bases and J by 3 bases, and 17 bases separated the two germline ends. In germline, CDR1 is SEHNR, CDR2 FQNEAQ (reference sequence). The CDR3 contains 16 residues. The DNA of the CDR3 is TGTGCCAGCAGCCGAACTACAGGGAGGGGCTACAATGAGCAGTTCTTC. Residues: CASSRTTGRGYNEQFF.

This chain connects TRBV18 to TRBJ1-5; D is ambiguous. The CDR3 totals 13 residues. In germline, CDR1 is KGHSH, CDR2 LQKENI. V was pared by 6 bases and J by 7 bases, with 13 bases between. The CDR3: CASSPGGGQPQHF. The CDR3 nucleotides read TGTGCCAGCTCGCCGGGAGGAGGCCAGCCCCAGCATTTT.

The CDR3 region has the DNA TGTGCCAGCAGCTCCCCCATGACAGTCTCTTTCTTT. Residues: CASSSPMTVSFF. The chain is built from TRBV11-2 and TRBJ1-1; TRBD1 is a possible D gene (5 bases). Germline V gene sequence: CDR1 SGHAT, CDR2 FQNNGV. The CDR3 is made up of 12 amino acids. Trimming removed 4 bases at V and 12 bases at J, with 15 bases between.

The chain carries TRBV29-1 and TRBJ1-1; tentative D call: TRBD1 (5 bases). Germline assignment: CDR1 SQVTM and CDR2 ANQGSEA. V lost 2 bases and J lost 8, with 6 bases in between. The CDR3 extends over 10 amino acids. CDR3 protein: CSVERQEAFF. The CDR3 DNA sequence: TGCAGCGTTGAAAGACAGGAAGCTTTCTTT.

The chain couples TRBV12-3 or TRBV12-4 to TRBJ1-2; TRBD1 is a possible D gene (6 bases). Trimming pared 3 bases from V and 6 bases from J, leaving 11 bases between. The CDR3 is made up of 13 amino acids. Written as DNA, the CDR3 is TGTGCCAGCAGTTTTTCAGGGGTGGATGGCTACACCTTC. Protein sequence: CASSFSGVDGYTF.

This clone has a handful of counts. V is TRBV5-3 and J is TRBJ2-2, with a tentative D call TRBD2 (5 bases). TRBV5-3 is an ORF, and what it does is uncertain. CDR3 length: 13 residues. V was cut by 4 bases and J by 8 bases, with 12 bases left in between. The CDR3, as DNA: TGTGCCAGAAGCCGATGGGGAGCTGGGGAGCTGTTTTTT. This translates into CARSRWGAGELFF.

In this sample, this clone turned up once. The gene calls are TRBV25-1 and TRBJ1-2, with D maybe TRBD1 (6 bases). V was pared by 0 bases and J by 8 bases, with 13 bases between. The germline V gene encodes CDR1 MGHDK and CDR2 SYGVNS. The CDR3 sequence is 14 residues long. CDR3 nucleotides: TGTGCCAGCAGTGAATATTGGCAGGGGCGAGGCTACACCTTC. Amino acid sequence: CASSEYWQGRGYTF.

The V call is TRBV7-3, the J call TRBJ1-3, with 8 bases identical to TRBD1. This CDR3 spans 16 amino acids. The germline gives CDR1 SGHTA, CDR2 FQGTGA. V shed 3 bases and J 2 bases; nucleotides not matched to a gene: 6. CDR3 amino acids: CASSFLRTGTGNTIYF. CDR3 DNA: TGTGCCAGCAGCTTTTTAAGGACAGGGACTGGAAACACCATATATTTT.

The chain uses TRBV5-1 and TRBJ2-6; 9 nucleotides match TRBD1. This CDR3 has 21 amino acids. Trimming took 4 bases from V and 1 from J; bases not matched to a gene: 18. CDR1 and CDR2 (germline): SGHRS, YFSETQ. CDR3 protein: CASSVNRDRVPLRSGANVLTF. The CDR3 DNA sequence: TGCGCCAGCAGCGTCAACCGGGACAGGGTACCTCTGCGATCTGGGGCCAACGTCCTGACTTTC.

This clone occurred once. CDR3 sequence (DNA): TGTGCCAGCGCCCACAGCGGGGAGCAGTACTTC. Amino acids: CASAHSGEQYF. This sequence joins TRBV27 and TRBJ2-7; a possible D gene is TRBD2 (6 bases). V was trimmed by 8 bases and J by 7 bases, leaving 12 bases between them. Per the germline V gene, CDR1 is MNHEY and CDR2 is SMNVEV (reference sequence). The CDR3 extends over 11 amino acids.

The chain joins TRBV10-3 to TRBJ1-4, with 7 bases identical to TRBD1. Losses at the gene ends were 8 bases for V and 5 bases for J; bases not matched to a gene: 5. CDR1 and CDR2 from the germline V gene are ENHRY and SYGVKD. This CDR3 is built from 13 residues. The CDR3 is CAIRPGGNEKLFF. As DNA, the CDR3 is TGTGCCATCCGACCAGGGGGGAATGAAAAACTGTTTTTT.

The chain recombines TRBV11-2 with TRBJ2-3; possibly TRBD2 for D (5 bases). The germline CDR1 and CDR2 sequences are SGHAT and FQNNGV. The CDR3 covers 13 residues. V gave up 11 bases and J gave up 1 base, with 13 bases separating them. For the CDR3, the DNA is TGTGCCCTCCGGGGAATCGGCACAGATACGCAGTATTTT. Its protein is CALRGIGTDTQYF.

The chain couples TRBV18 to TRBJ2-3, with 8 bases matching TRBD1. The CDR3 length is 16 residues. J lost 2 bases, V lost 0 bases, and 4 bases had no gene match. In germline, CDR1 is KGHSH, CDR2 LQKENI. CDR3 in amino acids: CASSPPGTGFTDTQYF. The CDR3 coding sequence is TGTGCCAGCTCACCACCTGGGACAGGTTTCACAGATACGCAGTATTTT.

In nucleotides, the CDR3 is TGTGCCATTGTCCCGGGGACTAATCAGCCCCAGCATTTT. Protein sequence: CAIVPGTNQPQHF. J is TRBJ1-5 and V is TRBV6-5; possibly TRBD1 for D (5 bases). V gave up 10 bases and J gave up 4 bases, with 14 bases separating them. Per germline, CDR1 MNHEY and CDR2 SVGAGI. CDR3 length: 13 residues.

This chain links TRBV14 with TRBJ1-2; TRBD1 agrees at 7 bases. There are 14 residues in the CDR3. V shed 5 bases and J 5 bases; nucleotides not matched to a gene: 8. From germline, CDR1 is SGHDN and CDR2 FVKESK. CDR3 region: CASSSPGQTYGYTF. The CDR3 nucleotides are TGTGCCAGCAGCTCTCCGGGACAGACTTATGGCTACACCTTC.

This clone was seen only once. The chain employs TRBV4-3 and TRBJ2-7; D is possibly TRBD1 (7 bases). The CDR3 contains 15 residues. The germline V gene has CDR1 LGHNA and CDR2 YSLEER. V lost 1 base, J lost 4 bases, and 14 bases lay in between. CDR3 amino acids: CASSQGVQGRYEQYF. CDR3 bases: TGCGCCAGCAGCCAAGGAGTACAGGGGAGGTACGAGCAGTACTTC.

This sequence joins TRBV11-2 and TRBJ2-7, with a tentative D call TRBD2 (6 bases). The CDR3 is made up of 12 amino acids. The V end lost 6 bases, the J end lost 4 bases, and 10 bases lay between the germline ends. The germline gives CDR1 SGHAT, CDR2 FQNNGV. CDR3 bases: TGTGCCAGCAGTGGGGGGAAATACGAGCAGTACTTC. Translating it yields CASSGGKYEQYF.